This is a list of T cell receptor beta chains from one sample in a study of T cell responses to AZD1222 COVID-19 vaccine. Measured with immunoSEQ multiplex PCR; TCRdb has only the in-frame clones, and not every one. The sample holds some 54,000 clones, more than 80% seen once. The specimen was peripheral blood, collected on day 0 of AZD1222 vaccination. The receptors derive from an adult in good health. The CDR3 runs from the conserved cysteine through the conserved F or W. A D gene is named only where the DNA matches it firmly. Some rows mark clone size as missing; the rest say once, few, many or name a class of expanded clone.

d_call,v_call,j_call,clone_size,cdr3_nt,cdr3_aa
NA,TRBV5-6,TRBJ1-2,NA,TGTGCCAGCAGCGTGGGCCCAAGGAACTATGGCTACACCTTC,CASSVGPRNYGYTF
NA,TRBV28,TRBJ1-2,NA,TGTGCCAGCAGTTCGCCGTCTGGATTCTATGGCTACACCTTC,CASSSPSGFYGYTF
NA,TRBV2,TRBJ1-6,once,TGTGCCAGCACCACACGTCTGGGACCACCCCTCCACTTT,CASTTRLGPPLHF
NA,TRBV12-3/TRBV12-4,TRBJ1-5,NA,TGTGCCAGCAGTTGGCGGAGGGATCAGCCCCAGCATTTT,CASSWRRDQPQHF
TRBD1,TRBV10-2,TRBJ1-5,NA,TGCGCCAGCAGTGCCCTAGGGACAGCCAGCAATCAGCCCCAGCATTTT,CASSALGTASNQPQHF
NA,TRBV15,TRBJ2-1,NA,TGTGCCACCAGCAGAGATCGGCCCCCTGGATATGAGCAGTTCTTC,CATSRDRPPGYEQFF
NA,TRBV27,TRBJ2-1,NA,TGTGCCAGCAGTTTATCGGCGCCCTCCAATGAGCAGTTCTTC,CASSLSAPSNEQFF
TRBD1,TRBV11-2,TRBJ2-7,NA,TGTGCCAGCAGCGTTGCCGGGACAGGGGGCAACGAGCAGTACTTC,CASSVAGTGGNEQYF
TRBD1,TRBV6-6,TRBJ2-7,NA,TGTGCCAGCAGTGCCGGGACAGGGTACGAGCAGTACTTC,CASSAGTGYEQYF
NA,TRBV10-2,TRBJ1-5,NA,TGCGCCAGCAGGGGGGCCCCAGGTCAGCCCCAGCATTTT,CASRGAPGQPQHF
NA,TRBV5-4,TRBJ2-5,NA,TGTGCCAGCAGCTTGGAAGAGACCCAGTACTTC,CASSLEETQYF
NA,TRBV16,TRBJ1-1,NA,TGTGCCAGCAGCCAATCGTCCACAATGAACACTGAAGCTTTCTTT,CASSQSSTMNTEAFF
NA,TRBV7-9,TRBJ1-2,NA,TGTGCCAGCAGCTTAGGGGACCGGGTCTATGGCTACACCTTC,CASSLGDRVYGYTF
TRBD2,TRBV3-1/TRBV3-2,TRBJ2-7,NA,TGTGCCAGCAGCCGATCTCCCGGGGCTAGCGGGTTGAGGAGCTCCTACGAGCAGTACTTC,CASSRSPGASGLRSSYEQYF
TRBD2,TRBV10-3,TRBJ2-5,NA,TGTGCCATTGGGGAGGGACGACACTTCCAAGAGACCCAGTACTTC,CAIGEGRHFQETQYF
NA,TRBV3-1/TRBV3-2,TRBJ1-5,NA,NA,CASSQDTFGLPQHF
NA,TRBV30,TRBJ1-3,NA,TGTGCCTGGGACCGGACAGTCTCTGGAAACACCATATATTTT,CAWDRTVSGNTIYF
TRBD1,TRBV27,TRBJ1-2,NA,TGTGCCAGCAGTTCCGCCCGGACAGGGTTCGACTACACCTTC,CASSSARTGFDYTF
NA,TRBV28,TRBJ1-2,NA,TGTGCCAGCAGCCCGTTTAACTATGGCTACACCTTC,CASSPFNYGYTF
NA,TRBV10-1,TRBJ2-2,NA,TGCGCCAGCAGTGAGAGTGGCAGCCCGAACACCGGGGAGCTGTTTTTT,CASSESGSPNTGELFF
NA,TRBV2,TRBJ2-5,NA,TGTGCCAGCAGTGTCGGGATAGACTGGACCACACAAGAGACCCAGTACTTC,CASSVGIDWTTQETQYF
TRBD2,TRBV7-2,TRBJ2-1,few,TGTGCCAGCAGCTTAGCTAGCGGGAATTTTGAGCAGTTCTTC,CASSLASGNFEQFF
NA,TRBV7-2,TRBJ2-1,NA,TGTGCCAGCAGCCCCCGCAGGGCGATTAACAATGAGCAGTTCTTC,CASSPRRAINNEQFF
TRBD2,TRBV15,TRBJ2-7,NA,TGTGCCACCAGCAGATCCCTGGGGACTAGCGGGAGTTCGGGCTACGAGCAGTACTTC,CATSRSLGTSGSSGYEQYF
NA,TRBV6-5,TRBJ1-1,NA,TGTGCCAGCAGACGTACCCCGCCGACTGAAGCTTTCTTT,CASRRTPPTEAFF
NA,TRBV4-1,TRBJ2-1,few,TGCGCCAGCAGCCAAGATCCCCCAGGCAGCTCCTACAATGAGCAGTTCTTC,CASSQDPPGSSYNEQFF
NA,TRBV28,TRBJ1-2,NA,TGTGCCACCTACACTCTGGACGGTAACTATGGCTACACCTTC,CATYTLDGNYGYTF
NA,TRBV6-5,TRBJ1-1,NA,TGTGCCAGCAGTCTGGTGGGGGAAGCTTTCTTT,CASSLVGEAFF
TRBD2,TRBV7-3,TRBJ2-7,NA,TGTGCCAGCAGCTTCTTAATACCGCATACTCGGGGACTAGTCGCCTACGAGCAGTACTTC,CASSFLIPHTRGLVAYEQYF
NA,TRBV28,TRBJ2-5,NA,TGTGCCAGCACCCAGGGACAACGGCGGGAGACCCAGTACTTC,CASTQGQRRETQYF
NA,TRBV7-2,TRBJ1-6,NA,TGTGCCAGCAGCCTACTTTTGCCAGGGCCATATAATTCACCCCTCCACTTT,CASSLLLPGPYNSPLHF
NA,TRBV15,TRBJ2-2,NA,TGTGCCACCAGCAGAGGGGGAGACACCGGGGAGCTGTTTTTT,CATSRGGDTGELFF
TRBD2,TRBV28,TRBJ2-7,NA,TGTGCCAGCAGTTTCCCGACTAGCGGCAACTACGAGCAGTACTTC,CASSFPTSGNYEQYF
NA,TRBV2,TRBJ2-1,once,TGTGCCAGTAGAGGAGGCAATGAGCAGTTCTTC,CASRGGNEQFF
TRBD1,TRBV10-3,TRBJ1-2,NA,TGTGCCATCAGTGAGAAGGGGGCGGTGGGCTATGGCTACACCTTC,CAISEKGAVGYGYTF
TRBD1,TRBV7-9,TRBJ2-7,NA,TGTGCCAGCAGCTTAACCGGGACAGGGAACTACGAGCAGTACTTC,CASSLTGTGNYEQYF
TRBD1,TRBV15,TRBJ2-7,NA,TGTGCCACCAGCATTCCGGGACAGGGTAGGGACGAGCAGTACTTC,CATSIPGQGRDEQYF
TRBD2,TRBV5-8,TRBJ2-3,NA,TGTGCCAGCAGCTCTCTAGGGCGGGAGGGTGATACGCAGTATTTT,CASSSLGREGDTQYF
NA,TRBV12-3/TRBV12-4,TRBJ1-1,NA,TGTGCCAGCAGTTTAGACAGGGTTACTGAAGCTTTCTTT,CASSLDRVTEAFF
NA,TRBV10-3,TRBJ2-7,NA,TGTGCCATCAGTGAGACCTACACGTACGAGCAGTACTTC,CAISETYTYEQYF
NA,TRBV12-3/TRBV12-4,TRBJ2-1,NA,TGTGCCAGCAGTACCGATGAGCAGTTCTTC,CASSTDEQFF
TRBD2,TRBV28,TRBJ2-1,NA,TGTGCCAGCAGTGGCCGGACTAGCGGGAGCTACAATGAGCAGTTCTTC,CASSGRTSGSYNEQFF
NA,TRBV5-1,TRBJ2-7,NA,TGCGCCAGCAGCTTGGAATCCAGCCTTGGCGAGCAGTACTTC,CASSLESSLGEQYF
TRBD1,TRBV30,TRBJ1-5,NA,TGTGCCGCCACCGGGACAGGGATTATCCCCCCATCGCCCCAGCATTTT,CAATGTGIIPPSPQHF